The next 16 T cell receptor beta chains were all read from a single sample in a study of blood T cell repertoires in COVID-19 (dated by TCRdb to 2018 to 2021). Libraries were built with the immunoSEQ multiplex PCR assay. TCRdb's version of the immuneACCESS table is confined to in-frame rearrangements and falls short of the full clone set. An unresolved V gene accounts for under half of the shortfall where checked; the remainder is of unknown origin. A total of under 250,000 clones appear in this sample, approximately 83% of them only once. Roughly 10% of the sample comes from the top ten. Source material: peripheral blood. The receptors originated from a man older than 75 with acute or convalescent COVID-19.

V gene TRBV5-4 combines with J gene TRBJ1-1, with D perhaps TRBD1 (5 bases). The CDR3 sequence is 12 residues long. V lost 0 bases and J 11 bases, leaving 11 bases between the germline ends. CDR1 is SGHNT and CDR2 is YYREEE in the germline V gene (reference sequence). CDR3 residues: CASSLDRLKAFF. CDR3 sequence (DNA): TGTGCCAGCAGCTTGGACAGGTTGAAGGCTTTCTTT.

This clone was observed once. CDR3 region: CASSYQGANYGYTF. CDR3 bases: TGTGCCAGCAGTTACCAGGGGGCTAACTATGGCTACACCTTC. The chain employs TRBV6-5 and TRBJ1-2, with 7 positions matching TRBD1. The CDR3 runs to 14 residues. The V gene's germline CDR1 is MNHEY and CDR2 SVGAGI. Trimming took 2 bases from V and 0 from J; bases not matched to a gene: 0.

The chain is built from TRBV30 and TRBJ1-1; 7 nucleotides match TRBD1. The CDR3 sequence is 16 residues long. CDR1 and CDR2 (germline): GTSNPN, SVGIG (reference sequence). The V segment lost 0 bases and the J segment 4 bases; nucleotides outside the gene matches: 11. DNA for the CDR3: TGTGCCTGGAGTGTCGCGACAGGGTTTGGGGGCACTGAAGCTTTCTTT. This sequence encodes CAWSVATGFGGTEAFF.

The chain employs TRBV24-1 and TRBJ2-5; 7 positions match TRBD1. The ends lost 3 bases at V and 1 base at J; junction bases unmatched: 4. The CDR3 totals 15 residues. Per the germline V gene, CDR1 is KGHDR and CDR2 is SFDVKD. The chain's CDR3 is CATSDTGQPQETQYF. The CDR3 region has the DNA TGTGCCACCAGTGATACGGGACAGCCCCAAGAGACCCAGTACTTC.

The CDR3 DNA follows: TGTGCCAGCAGCTTCAGTGCGAACACTGAAGCTTTCTTT. It encodes CASSFSANTEAFF. This chain joins TRBV7-3 and TRBJ1-1, with unresolved D. The CDR3 has 13 amino acids. CDR1 SGHTA and CDR2 FQGTGA come from the germline V gene. V lost 3 bases and J lost 1, with 6 bases in between.

This clone occurred a few times. DNA of the CDR3: TGTGCCAGCAGCCTTCGAGGCCCTACCTCTGGAAACACCATATATTTT. Translating gives CASSLRGPTSGNTIYF. V usage is TRBV14 and J usage is TRBJ1-3; D not certain. The length of the CDR3 is 16 residues. Trimming removed 4 bases at V and 0 bases at J, with 13 bases between. Germline lookup yields CDR1 SGHDN and CDR2 FVKESK.

This clone was found once. The V call is TRBV7-9, the J call TRBJ1-3; D uncertain. This CDR3 region has 17 residues. Germline V lookup: CDR1 SEHNR, CDR2 FQNEAQ (reference sequence). V was shortened by 2 bases and J by 2 bases, with 16 bases between the two germline ends. Here the CDR3 DNA reads TGTGCCAGCAGCTTAAGGATCGGGTCGGCGGCTGGAAACACCATATATTTT. It yields the protein CASSLRIGSAAGNTIYF.

The chain joins TRBV18 to TRBJ2-7; 11 nucleotides agree with TRBD1. CDR3 size: 15 residues. CDR1 KGHSH and CDR2 LQKENI come from the germline V gene. Trimming removed 4 bases from V and 3 bases from J; junction bases left unmatched: 5. The CDR3 spells CASSRTGGNYYEQYF. CDR3 bases: TGTGCCAGCTCACGGACAGGGGGCAATTACTACGAGCAGTACTTC.

This sequence joins TRBV7-2 and TRBJ2-4; TRBD2 agrees at 9 bases. The CDR3 runs 19 residues. The germline V gene has CDR1 SGHTA and CDR2 FQGNSA. The V and J ends lost 1 base and 4 bases, in that order; junction bases with no gene match: 14. The CDR3 is CASSLGRAGGSLGKNIQYF. CDR3 nucleotide sequence: TGTGCCAGCAGCTTAGGAAGAGCGGGGGGTTCTTTGGGGAAAAACATTCAGTACTTC.

This clone was counted a single time. The rearrangement links TRBV11-2 to TRBJ2-7, with 8 positions matching TRBD1. Germline-derived CDR1 and CDR2 are SGHAT and FQNNGV. The CDR3 runs to 14 residues. The trim removed 6 bases at V and 4 bases at J, leaving 8 bases unmatched. The CDR3 region is CASSWTGTLYEQYF. The CDR3 DNA follows: TGTGCCAGCAGTTGGACAGGGACGCTGTACGAGCAGTACTTC.

The gene calls are TRBV5-1 and TRBJ2-1; 10 bases match TRBD1. Germline values: CDR1 SGHRS, CDR2 YFSETQ. The CDR3 spans 14 residues. V dropped 3 bases and J dropped 7; count of bases not matched to a gene: 4. The DNA for the CDR3 is TGCGCCAGCAGCTCCCGGGACAGGGGAAATGAGCAGTTCTTC. Amino acids: CASSSRDRGNEQFF.

The chain has TRBV30 and TRBJ2-1; perhaps TRBD2 as D (5 bases). This CDR3 contains 13 residues. The V gene lost 2 bases and the J gene lost 8 bases, with 13 bases spanning the gap. Germline V lookup: CDR1 GTSNPN, CDR2 SVGIG (reference sequence). Written as DNA, the CDR3 is TGTGCCTGGAGTCCCCTAGGACTCCATGAGCAGTTCTTC. This translates into CAWSPLGLHEQFF.

This clone has only a few counts. The rearrangement joins TRBV9 to TRBJ1-1; 10 bases are shared with TRBD1. V shed 0 bases and J 5 bases; nucleotides not matched to a gene: 4. CDR1 SGDLS and CDR2 YYNGEE come from the germline V gene. The CDR3 contains 15 residues. CDR3 sequence reads: CASSVDGQGDTEAFF. DNA of the CDR3: TGTGCCAGCAGCGTAGACGGACAGGGGGATACTGAAGCTTTCTTT.

This chain links TRBV29-1 with TRBJ2-7, with D perhaps matching TRBD1 (6 bases). CDR3 size: 13 residues. Trimming took 8 bases from V and 0 from J, leaving 14 bases between them. CDR1 and CDR2 (germline): SQVTM, ANQGSEA. CDR3 sequence (DNA): TGCAGCACCCTGGACAGTTACTCCTACGAGCAGTACTTC. Translation: CSTLDSYSYEQYF.

The chain joins TRBV5-4 to TRBJ2-7, with D possibly being TRBD2 (5 bases). Germline CDR1 and CDR2: SGHNT and YYREEE (reference sequence). The CDR3 is 14 amino acids. The V gene lost 2 bases and the J gene lost 2 bases, with 11 bases spanning the gap. CDR3 coding DNA: TGTGCCAGCAGCTTCGGGTGGGGAGCCTACGAGCAGTACTTC. It yields the protein CASSFGWGAYEQYF. The variable domain in full, completed from reference TRBV5-4 and TRBJ2-7, reads ETGVTQSPTHLIKTRGQQVTLRCSSQSGHNTVSWYQQALGQGPQFIFQYYREEENGRGNFPPRFSGLQFPNYSSELNVNALELDDSALYLCASSFGWGAYEQYFGPGTRLTVT.

This chain connects TRBV27 to TRBJ2-2; 7 bases are a match to TRBD1. The CDR3 length is 15 residues. V dropped 1 base and J dropped 5; count of bases not matched to a gene: 4. Germline V CDR1 and CDR2: MNHEY, SMNVEV (reference sequence). DNA for the CDR3: TGTGCCAGCAGTTTATACAGGGGAAATACCGGGGAGCTGTTTTTT. Translated: CASSLYRGNTGELFF.